One and the same sample provided the 18 T cell receptor beta chains below, sequenced in a study of cytomegalovirus exposure and HLA in healthy donors. PCR amplification relied on 60 Vbeta primers (plus 13 Jbeta primers). Sequenced by immunoSEQ multiplex PCR; TCRdb stores in-frame clones only, minus some. The sample has fewer than 85,000 clones. Input material: PBMCs. The receptor source for this set is a woman aged 40 to 49 in good health and CMV-seropositive.

The rearrangement uses TRBV11-2 and TRBJ2-1, with D hard to call. V lost 1 base and J 7 bases, leaving 5 bases between the germline ends. The CDR3 runs 12 residues. Per germline, CDR1 SGHAT and CDR2 FQNNGV. The chain's CDR3 is CASSLGANEQFF. The DNA of the CDR3 is TGTGCCAGCAGCTTAGGCGCGAATGAGCAGTTCTTC.

This chain uses TRBV4-2 with TRBJ1-3; D perhaps matches TRBD1 (6 bases). The germline V gene encodes CDR1 LGHNA and CDR2 YNFKEQ. Trimming took 3 bases from V and 2 from J, leaving 20 bases between them. The CDR3 consists of 18 residues. The CDR3 DNA sequence: TGTGCCAGCAGCCATCGGAACAGGGCCATCGGTACTGGAAACACCATATATTTT. Translating it yields CASSHRNRAIGTGNTIYF.

The V call is TRBV5-5, the J call TRBJ1-1; no clear D gene. The V end was cut by 0 bases, the J end by 1 base, with 13 bases between. Germline V gene data show CDR1 as SGHKS and CDR2 as YYEKEE (reference sequence). The CDR3 extends over 16 amino acids. The CDR3 protein is CASSLGVSGANTEAFF. The DNA for the CDR3 is TGTGCCAGCAGCTTGGGGGTATCCGGAGCGAACACTGAAGCTTTCTTT.

The V gene is TRBV28, the J gene TRBJ2-5, with 11 bases lining up with TRBD1. The J call could be wrong; TRBJ2-7 is a better fit for the DNA end. The CDR3 totals 16 residues. In germline, CDR1 is MDHEN, CDR2 SYDVKM. The CDR3 sequence is CASSLGPGQGVGEQYF. The DNA of the CDR3 is TGTGCCAGCAGTTTGGGCCCGGGACAGGGGGTGGGCGAGCAGTACTTC.

The chain recombines TRBV7-2 with TRBJ1-2; perhaps TRBD1 as D (6 bases). V lost 4 bases, J lost 8 bases, and 14 bases lay in between. This CDR3 is 13 amino acids long. The germline V gene has CDR1 SGHTA and CDR2 FQGNSA. This CDR3 reads CASSSQGIEGYTF. DNA for the CDR3: TGTGCCAGCAGCTCACAGGGAATTGAGGGCTACACCTTC.

The chain is built from TRBV6-4 and TRBJ1-1; weak D call: TRBD1 (6 bases). CDR1 MRHNA and CDR2 SNTAGT come from the germline V gene. CDR3 length equals 16 residues. V gave up 3 bases and J gave up 1 base, with 15 bases separating them. This chain's CDR3 is CASSDTSQGPNTEAFF. In DNA, the CDR3 is TGTGCCAGCAGTGATACCTCACAGGGACCGAACACTGAAGCTTTCTTT.

V and J are TRBV7-9 and TRBJ2-7; the D gene is possibly TRBD2 (5 bases). Looked up from germline, CDR1 is SEHNR and CDR2 is FQNEAQ (reference sequence). Trimming cost V 6 bases and J 12 bases, with 15 bases left between them. The CDR3 spans 11 residues. The DNA of the CDR3 is TGTGCCAGCAGTTCACTGGACTCCCCGTACTTC. Translation gives CASSSLDSPYF.

The V call is TRBV4-2, the J call TRBJ1-4; 9 bases map to TRBD1. Unmatched junction bases numbered 10, after V lost 5 bases and J lost 6 bases. There are 16 residues in the CDR3. Germline values: CDR1 LGHNA, CDR2 YNFKEQ. The CDR3 region is CASSSSQRTGDEKLFF. The CDR3 DNA reads TGTGCCAGCAGCTCCTCGCAAAGGACAGGGGATGAAAAACTGTTTTTT.

The gene calls are TRBV4-1 and TRBJ1-6; a possible D gene is TRBD1 (5 bases). V shed 0 bases and J shed 9 bases, with 15 bases lying between them. There are 16 residues in the CDR3. From germline, CDR1 is MGHRA and CDR2 YSYEKL. The CDR3 nucleotides read TGCGCCAGCAGCCAAGAGGGGGGTCAGGGTCCTTCACCCCTCCACTTT. This codes for CASSQEGGQGPSPLHF.

The V call is TRBV4-3, the J call TRBJ1-2; a weak D match, TRBD1 (6 bases). Germline values: CDR1 LGHNA, CDR2 YSLEER. V dropped 0 bases and J dropped 8 bases, with 16 bases sitting between them. This CDR3 comprises 15 residues. DNA for the CDR3: TGCGCCAGCAGCCAAGAGGGACACTTCAGTAGGGGCTACACCTTC. This gives the protein CASSQEGHFSRGYTF.

This clone shows up as medium-sized by frequency. The sample holds other DNA sequences that translate to the same CDR3. This chain links TRBV6-1 with TRBJ2-5; the match to TRBD2 covers 11 bases. Germline lookup yields CDR1 MNHNS and CDR2 SASEGT. The J segment lost 2 bases and the V segment lost 3 bases, leaving 2 bases of the junction unmatched. This CDR3 region has 15 residues. The chain's CDR3 is CASSDLAGGQETQYF. The CDR3 bases are TGTGCCAGCAGTGACCTAGCGGGAGGTCAAGAGACCCAGTACTTC.

This chain uses TRBV4-1 with TRBJ1-2, with 8 bases aligning to TRBD1. V lost 3 bases and J lost 4; bases outside the gene matches: 19. Germline V gene lookup returns CDR1 MGHRA and CDR2 YSYEKL. This CDR3 is built from 19 residues. DNA for the CDR3: TGCGCCAGCAGCCAGTTTCCACTTGACAGGGGCGGGGGTAGCTATGGCTACACCTTC. As protein: CASSQFPLDRGGGSYGYTF.

The chain joins TRBV5-5 to TRBJ1-1; D may be TRBD1 (5 bases). The CDR3 contains 14 residues. V shed 2 bases and J shed 0 bases, with 8 bases lying between them. Germline CDR1 is SGHKS and CDR2 is YYEKEE (reference sequence). CDR3 DNA sequence: TGTGCCAGCAGCTTAACAGGCATGAACACTGAAGCTTTCTTT. Protein sequence: CASSLTGMNTEAFF.

The CDR3 bases are TGTGCCAGCAGAAATCAGGGTGACACTGAAGCTTTCTTT. It translates to CASRNQGDTEAFF. The gene calls are TRBV2 and TRBJ1-1; D is possibly TRBD1 (5 bases). The ends were cut back, 6 bases at V and 3 bases at J, with 11 bases in the middle. Germline V gives CDR1 SNHLY, CDR2 FYNNEI. The CDR3 spans 13 residues.

This chain connects TRBV5-4 to TRBJ1-5, with TRBD1 matching over 7 bases. CDR3 length: 17 residues. CDR1 SGHNT and CDR2 YYREEE come from the germline V gene (reference sequence). V gave up 2 bases and J gave up 0 bases; unmatched junction bases: 8. The CDR3 protein is CASSFQAGGISNQPQHF. In DNA form, the CDR3 reads TGTGCCAGCAGCTTTCAGGCAGGGGGGATTAGCAATCAGCCCCAGCATTTT.

The chain joins TRBV19 to TRBJ1-1, with 8 bases aligning to TRBD1. Trimming took 3 bases from V and 4 from J; bases not matched to a gene: 25. The germline V gene encodes CDR1 LNHDA and CDR2 SQIVND (reference sequence). This CDR3 has 21 residues. The CDR3 sequence: CASSMIGGTGKARDGGTEAFF. CDR3 in DNA: TGTGCCAGTAGTATGATTGGGGGGACAGGTAAAGCTCGGGACGGTGGCACTGAAGCTTTCTTT.

The genes are TRBV4-3 and TRBJ2-5; no reliable D call. The end of the DNA fits TRBJ2-7 better, so the J call may be wrong. CDR3 length equals 16 residues. Germline assignment: CDR1 LGHNA and CDR2 YSLEER. CDR3 coding DNA: TGCGCCAGCAGCCAAGAATATCGTGGTGTGTCCTACGAGCAGTACTTC. Amino acids: CASSQEYRGVSYEQYF.

The genes are TRBV29-1 and TRBJ2-1, with D tentatively TRBD1 (6 bases). The CDR3 has 14 amino acids. V lost 7 bases and J lost 5, with 18 bases in between. CDR1 and CDR2 (germline): SQVTM, ANQGSEA. CDR3 coding DNA: TGCAGCGCGGCGCAGGGGATGTTGAACAATGAGCAGTTCTTC. This sequence encodes CSAAQGMLNNEQFF.